The T cell receptor beta chain described here comes from a study of T cells after yellow fever vaccination. Overall study findings and caveats: The secondary T-cell response peaked on day 5, not day 15, but was weaker.

TCRdb re-called the 5' RACE reads with MiXCR, one entry per CDR3 protein. The data contain 250,000 to 400,000 distinct CDR3 sequences, approximately 4% of them singletons. The ends were cut back, 5 bases at V and 1 base at J, with 11 bases in the middle. The CDR3 has 15 residues. The V gene's germline CDR1 is SGHTA and CDR2 FQGNSA. This clonotype was seen a handful of times. Antigen unknown. This sequence joins TRBV7-2 and TRBJ2-2; a weak D match, TRBD1 (6 bases). The TCR sequence derives from a man aged 18-30 years who received the YFV17D yellow fever vaccine. The sequencing used PBMCs, collected 5 days after the yellow fever booster vaccination. The CDR3 region is CASSRWDKNTGELFF. The CDR3 DNA is TGTGCCAGCAGCCGCTGGGACAAGAACACCGGGGAGCTGTTTTTT.